The next 26 T cell receptor beta chains were all read from a single sample in a study of T cell changes during pregnancy in multiple sclerosis. Measured with immunoSEQ multiplex PCR; TCRdb has only the in-frame clones, and not every one. Of about 47,000 clones in the sample, nearly 95% were seen once. The sequenced sample was peripheral blood, obtained in the third trimester of pregnancy. These receptors were taken from a female donor with multiple sclerosis, enrolled in a pregnancy study.

This sequence joins TRBV7-2 and TRBJ2-3, with TRBD2 identical over 12 bases. After removal of 5 bases from V and 0 bases from J, the junction contained 6 bases not matched to a gene. CDR1 SGHTA and CDR2 FQGNSA come from the germline V gene. CDR3 length: 17 residues. In DNA form, the CDR3 reads TGTGCCAGCAGCCTCGGACTAGCGGGGCTAAGCACAGATACGCAGTATTTT. Residues: CASSLGLAGLSTDTQYF.

The chain uses TRBV12-5 and TRBJ1-3, with D unresolved. The V gene lost 5 bases and the J gene lost 10 bases, with 21 bases spanning the gap. The germline CDR1 and CDR2 sequences are LGHNT and FRNRAP. This CDR3 is 15 amino acids long. The CDR3 spells CASGLRQRAMGTIYF. CDR3 sequence (DNA): TGTGCTAGTGGTCTCCGTCAGAGGGCAATGGGGACCATATATTTT.

The rearrangement links TRBV19 to TRBJ2-7; TRBD2 matches at 8 bases. V shed 6 bases and J 3 bases; nucleotides not matched to a gene: 10. This CDR3 has 15 amino acids. CDR1 and CDR2 (germline): LNHDA, SQIVND (reference sequence). CDR3 protein: CASSPRPGGIYEQYF. The CDR3 nucleotides read TGTGCCAGTAGCCCTCGACCGGGAGGGATCTACGAGCAGTACTTC.

This sequence joins TRBV30 and TRBJ2-5; 9 bases map to TRBD1. The CDR3 is 15 amino acids. V lost 2 bases, J lost 7 bases, and 11 bases stayed unmatched. Germline V gives CDR1 GTSNPN, CDR2 SVGIG (reference sequence). CDR3 nucleotide sequence: TGTGCCTGGAGTCCGACGGGACAGGGTGAGGGGACCCAGTACTTC. This codes for CAWSPTGQGEGTQYF.

This rearrangement joins TRBV18 to TRBJ2-1; D is ambiguous. This CDR3 contains 14 residues. V shed 3 bases and J shed 7 bases, with 13 bases lying between them. Germline V lookup: CDR1 KGHSH, CDR2 LQKENI. CDR3 nucleotides: TGTGCCAGCTCACCGGGCCCCAAGCAAAATGAGCAGTTCTTC. As protein: CASSPGPKQNEQFF.

The chain uses TRBV19 and TRBJ1-1; D is possibly TRBD1 (5 bases). Trimming stripped 4 bases from V and 4 bases from J, with 16 bases between. The CDR3 runs to 15 residues. CDR1 LNHDA and CDR2 SQIVND come from the germline V gene (reference sequence). This CDR3 is CASSTREGTGTEAFF. In DNA form, the CDR3 reads TGTGCCAGTAGTACTCGGGAGGGGACGGGCACTGAAGCTTTCTTT.

The chain uses TRBV6-5 and TRBJ1-5, with 7 nucleotides matching TRBD1. J lost 5 bases, V lost 5 bases, and 3 bases had no gene match. Per the germline V gene, CDR1 is MNHEY and CDR2 is SVGAGI. The CDR3 sequence is 13 residues long. CDR3 coding DNA: TGTGCCAGCAGTACTCAGGGGGATCAGCCCCAGCATTTT. Translation gives CASSTQGDQPQHF.

The chain joins TRBV18 to TRBJ2-1, with TRBD1 as a possible D gene (6 bases). This CDR3 is built from 14 residues. V lost 3 bases, J lost 6 bases, and 12 bases lay in between. CDR1 is KGHSH and CDR2 is LQKENI in the germline V gene. The CDR3 is CASSPFSRGNEQFF. The CDR3 DNA follows: TGTGCCAGCTCACCTTTCTCCAGGGGCAATGAGCAGTTCTTC. Looking up the rest from reference TRBV18 and TRBJ2-1 gives the full variable domain: NAGVMQNPRHLVRRRGQEARLRCSPMKGHSHVYWYRQLPEEGLKFMVYLQKENIIDESGMPKERFSAEFPKEGPSILRIQQVVRGDSAAYFCASSPFSRGNEQFFGPGTRLTVL.

The chain has TRBV19 and TRBJ2-2, with 7 bases identical to TRBD2. With V trimmed by 5 bases and J by 6 bases, 12 bases remained unmatched. The germline gives CDR1 LNHDA, CDR2 SQIVND (reference sequence). This CDR3 spans 16 amino acids. The CDR3 loop is CASSPLRAGDSGELFF. In DNA, the CDR3 is TGTGCCAGTAGTCCCCTGAGGGCGGGAGACTCCGGGGAGCTGTTTTTT.

This chain joins TRBV27 and TRBJ2-7, with 10 bases aligning to TRBD2. This CDR3 is 14 amino acids long. The V gene end was trimmed by 6 bases and the J gene end by 3 bases; junction bases not matched to a gene: 5. The germline V gene has CDR1 MNHEY and CDR2 SMNVEV (reference sequence). CDR3 amino acids: CASRPGLAYYEQYF. The CDR3 coding sequence is TGTGCCAGCAGGCCGGGACTAGCGTACTACGAGCAGTACTTC.

The V call is TRBV27, the J call TRBJ1-2; 7 nucleotides agree with TRBD1. Germline CDR1 and CDR2: MNHEY and SMNVEV (reference sequence). This CDR3 spans 15 amino acids. The trim removed 5 bases at V and 8 bases at J, leaving 14 bases unmatched. In DNA, the CDR3 is TGTGCCAGCAGTCCCCGGACAGGCCTCGGGCGAGGCTACACCTTC. Translated, it gives CASSPRTGLGRGYTF.

This chain joins TRBV9 and TRBJ2-5, with TRBD1 matching over 9 bases. Trimming removed 3 bases from V and 7 bases from J; junction bases left unmatched: 7. The CDR3 has 14 residues. Germline CDR1 and CDR2: SGDLS and YYNGEE. The CDR3: CASSGTGVLTTQYF. For the CDR3, the DNA is TGTGCCAGCAGCGGGACAGGGGTTTTGACGACCCAGTACTTC.

The chain recombines TRBV6-6 with TRBJ2-4, with D perhaps TRBD1 (7 bases). Germline V CDR1 and CDR2: MNHNY, SVGAGI (reference sequence). V lost 6 bases to trimming and J lost 7 bases, with 13 bases between them. The CDR3 sequence is 13 residues long. CDR3 amino acids: CASRGDSGNIQYF. The CDR3 coding sequence is TGTGCCAGCAGAGGGGACAGCGGGAACATTCAGTACTTC.

This chain connects TRBV10-1 to TRBJ2-5; D remains ambiguous. The CDR3 contains 15 residues. Trimming took 0 bases from V and 3 from J, leaving 11 bases between them. Looked up from germline, CDR1 is WNHNN and CDR2 is SYGVQD (reference sequence). CDR3 coding DNA: TGCGCCAGCAGTGAGTCGGTATTAGAGGAAGAGACCCAGTACTTC. It yields the protein CASSESVLEEETQYF.

J is TRBJ2-1 and V is TRBV19, with 9 bases identical to TRBD1. With V trimmed by 4 bases and J by 8 bases, 6 bases remained unmatched. Germline-derived CDR1 and CDR2 are LNHDA and SQIVND (reference sequence). The CDR3 covers 14 residues. The CDR3 sequence is CASSTGTGFDEQFF. The CDR3 DNA reads as TGTGCCAGTAGTACTGGGACAGGGTTCGATGAGCAGTTCTTC.

This clone appeared a single time. The V call is TRBV6-4, the J call TRBJ2-1; TRBD2 agrees at 7 bases. CDR1 and CDR2 (germline): MRHNA, SNTAGT. This CDR3 region has 15 residues. With V trimmed by 2 bases and J by 7 bases, 8 bases remained unmatched. The chain's CDR3 is CASSDMAGDVNEQFF. CDR3 bases: TGTGCCAGCAGTGACATGGCGGGAGATGTAAATGAGCAGTTCTTC.

This clone appeared once. The chain carries TRBV13 and TRBJ2-1; 13 nucleotides line up with TRBD2. The length of the CDR3 is 15 residues. V shed 4 bases, J shed 12 bases, and the junction held 9 bases outside the gene matches. Germline loops: CDR1 PRHDT, CDR2 FYEKMQ (reference sequence). The CDR3, as DNA: TGTGCCAGCAGCTACGCCGGGACTAGCGGGAAAGCGCAGTTCTTC. Translating it yields CASSYAGTSGKAQFF.

This chain uses TRBV5-4 with TRBJ2-3; 7 nucleotides match TRBD1. There are 16 residues in the CDR3. Per germline, CDR1 SGHNT and CDR2 YYREEE (reference sequence). V shed 4 bases, J shed 0 bases, and the junction held 8 bases outside the gene matches. For the CDR3, the DNA is TGTGCCAGCAGCCCACCAACAGGGGTTAGCACAGATACGCAGTATTTT. Its translation: CASSPPTGVSTDTQYF.

V is TRBV11-3 and J is TRBJ2-1; D is ambiguous. The CDR3 spans 11 residues. Trimming stripped 5 bases from V and 8 bases from J, with 7 bases between. Germline V gene sequence: CDR1 SGHNT, CDR2 YENEEA. The CDR3 coding sequence is TGTGCCAGCAGCAAAAGCGATGAGCAGTTCTTC. It encodes CASSKSDEQFF.

The CDR3 coding sequence is TGTGCCAGCAGCTTAACTGGCGGGCACACCTACGAGCAGTACTTC. Its protein is CASSLTGGHTYEQYF. V usage is TRBV7-3 and J usage is TRBJ2-7; D perhaps matches TRBD2 (5 bases). Trimming pared 0 bases from V and 2 bases from J, leaving 11 bases between. CDR1 and CDR2 (germline): SGHTA, FQGTGA. The CDR3 runs to 15 residues.

This clone was detected only once. The CDR3 DNA follows: TGCGCCAGCAGCTGGAACGGGGGAGAGGGAGAAAAACTGTTTTTT. Amino acids: CASSWNGGEGEKLFF. V is TRBV5-1 and J is TRBJ1-4; maybe TRBD1 (5 bases). Germline assignment: CDR1 SGHRS and CDR2 YFSETQ. Trimming shortened V by 3 bases and J by 8 bases, and 17 bases separated the two germline ends. CDR3 size: 15 residues.

The chain uses TRBV19 and TRBJ2-2; D is perhaps TRBD2 (7 bases). With 7 bases removed from V and 5 bases from J, the gap between germline ends came to 20 bases. Per the germline V gene, CDR1 is LNHDA and CDR2 is SQIVND (reference sequence). This CDR3 is built from 16 residues. CDR3 residues: CASTPTRGAGTGELFF. Here the CDR3 DNA reads TGTGCCAGTACTCCAACTCGGGGGGCTGGTACCGGGGAGCTGTTTTTT. The variable domain in full, with the rest retrieved from reference TRBV19 and TRBJ2-2, is DGGITQSPKYLFRKEGQNVTLSCEQNLNHDAMYWYRQDPGQGLRLIYYSQIVNDFQKGDIAEGYSVSREKKESFPLTVTSAQKNPTAFYLCASTPTRGAGTGELFFGEGSRLTVL.

The chain employs TRBV15 and TRBJ2-2, with D maybe TRBD2 (5 bases). The V end was cut by 1 base, the J end by 6 bases, with 12 bases between. The length of the CDR3 is 15 residues. Germline V gene sequence: CDR1 LNHNV, CDR2 YYDKDF (reference sequence). DNA of the CDR3: TGTGCCACCAGCAGAGGGAGGCCGTTACCCGGGGAGCTGTTTTTT. This sequence encodes CATSRGRPLPGELFF.

This chain connects TRBV19 to TRBJ1-5, with unresolved D. The V gene lost 0 bases and the J gene lost 5 bases, with 11 bases spanning the gap. CDR3 length: 15 residues. In germline, CDR1 is LNHDA, CDR2 SQIVND (reference sequence). CDR3 protein: CASSIDLLRYQPQHF. Written as DNA, the CDR3 is TGTGCCAGTAGTATAGATCTTCTCAGGTATCAGCCCCAGCATTTT.

This chain links TRBV4-3 with TRBJ2-7; 13 bases line up with TRBD2. Germline-derived CDR1 and CDR2 are LGHNA and YSLEER. V shed 1 base and J 5 bases; nucleotides not matched to a gene: 2. The CDR3 runs to 15 residues. The CDR3: CASSQAGLAGNEQYF. As DNA, the CDR3 is TGCGCCAGCAGCCAAGCGGGACTAGCGGGAAACGAGCAGTACTTC.

The chain employs TRBV7-2 and TRBJ2-1; possible D gene TRBD2, 5 bases. V was cut by 5 bases and J by 10 bases, with 18 bases left in between. CDR3 length equals 14 residues. Germline lookup yields CDR1 SGHTA and CDR2 FQGNSA. This chain's CDR3 is CASSDISGLREQFF. The CDR3 coding sequence is TGTGCCAGCAGCGATATCTCGGGGTTGCGGGAGCAGTTCTTC.